One T cell receptor beta chain is described in this entry. Genes and germline come from the mouse. The CDR3 extends 1 residue past the end of the read, so its final part is completed from the germline J gene. The data were taken from a study of tissue T cells after allogeneic stem cell transplantation. CDR3 length: 14 amino acids. Germline V gene sequence: CDR1 LGHDT, CDR2 YNNKQL (reference sequence). With 4 bases removed from V and 2 bases from J, the gap between germline ends came to 10 bases. Measured with immunoSEQ multiplex PCR; TCRdb has only the in-frame clones, and not every one. The sample holds 5,500 to 8,000 clones, less than 60% seen once. The time point denotes: mouse harvest day 7 after allogeneic transplant. Each mouse received 10^7 T-cell-depleted marrow cells plus 10^6 splenic CD5+ T cells by tail vein.

The chain employs TRBV4 and TRBJ2-4; TRBD1 is a possible D gene (5 bases). The TCR sequence derives from a female BALB/c mouse given C57BL/6 T cells with graft-versus-host disease after an allogeneic hematopoietic cell transplant. The material sequenced was lymph node tissue. The CDR3 spells CASSFWTNQNTLYF. The sequenced CDR3 bases are TGTGCCAGCAGCTTTTGGACAAATCAAAACACCTTGTAC.